What follows are 23 T cell receptor beta chains derived from one specimen sequenced in a study of T cell repertoires in cytomegalovirus infection. A single record per CDR3 protein comes from TCRdb applying MiXCR to the reads. The data contain about 770,000 distinct CDR3 sequences, 25% to 30% of them singletons. Which antigens these TCRs recognize remains unknown. Here the sequenced sample was cultured CD8+ T cells from PBMCs, taken from culture after CMV antigen stimulation. The receptors were gathered from a human donor in good health (CMV status not recorded). Some clones in this sample may be carry-over from other donors' samples.

This clonotype was recorded a few times. This chain joins TRBV7-9 and TRBJ2-5; 9 bases fit TRBD2. The germline CDR1 and CDR2 sequences are SEHNR and FQNEAQ (reference sequence). V lost 5 bases to trimming and J lost 5 bases; unmatched junction nucleotides: 3. This CDR3 spans 13 amino acids. Written as DNA, the CDR3 is TGTGCCAGCAGCCCGAGCGGGGGGGAGACCCAGTACTTC. It translates to CASSPSGGETQYF.

J is TRBJ2-7 and V is TRBV4-1; weak D call: TRBD1 (6 bases). The CDR3 length is 15 residues. Between the trimmed V and J ends, which lost 4 bases and 2 bases, there was a span of 15 bases. The germline gives CDR1 MGHRA, CDR2 YSYEKL. CDR3 in amino acids: CASSPRDTATYEQYF. In DNA, the CDR3 is TGCGCCAGCAGCCCCCGGGACACAGCGACCTACGAGCAGTACTTC.

This sequence joins TRBV28 and TRBJ1-6; D is ambiguous. The length of the CDR3 is 14 residues. Germline lookup yields CDR1 MDHEN and CDR2 SYDVKM. V lost 4 bases to trimming and J lost 6 bases, with 10 bases between them. The CDR3 loop is CASSSAWTNSPLHF. CDR3 bases: TGTGCCAGCAGTTCCGCCTGGACTAATTCACCCCTCCACTTT.

A few counts support this clonotype. This chain links TRBV9 with TRBJ2-1, with D perhaps TRBD2 (6 bases). This CDR3 contains 15 residues. Looked up from germline, CDR1 is SGDLS and CDR2 is YYNGEE. V lost 1 base and J lost 0, with 8 bases in between. CDR3: CASSVTGDSYNEQFF. CDR3 DNA: TGTGCCAGCAGCGTAACGGGGGACTCCTACAATGAGCAGTTCTTC.

Only one count was recorded for this clonotype. This chain joins TRBV13 and TRBJ2-1; TRBD1 might be the D (6 bases). Germline CDR1 and CDR2: PRHDT and FYEKMQ (reference sequence). The CDR3 spans 14 residues. The V gene lost 7 bases and the J gene lost 6 bases, with 16 bases spanning the gap. CDR3 sequence reads: CASTPAQGVNEQFF. The CDR3 DNA sequence: TGTGCCAGCACCCCTGCACAGGGCGTCAATGAGCAGTTCTTC.

In this sample, this clonotype turned up a few times. The chain carries TRBV5-3 and TRBJ2-1; a possible D gene is TRBD1 (5 bases). TRBV5-3 carries the ORF label, with uncertain function. The CDR3 length is 16 residues. V lost 8 bases to trimming and J lost 3 bases, with 21 bases between them. CDR3 bases: TGTGCCAGCAGGTCGGACACCAGGAGCCTCTACAATGAGCAGTTCTTC. Its translation: CASRSDTRSLYNEQFF.

This clonotype has a handful of counts. This chain links TRBV27 with TRBJ2-1; D may be TRBD1 (6 bases). The germline gives CDR1 MNHEY, CDR2 SMNVEV (reference sequence). This CDR3 is 18 amino acids long. V was clipped by 3 bases and J by 0 bases, with 18 bases between them. The CDR3 DNA is TGTGCCAGCAGTTTTGATCACGGACAGCTAAGCTCCTACAATGAGCAGTTCTTC. It codes for CASSFDHGQLSSYNEQFF.

This clonotype was detected only a few times. The rearrangement links TRBV13 to TRBJ1-6; 11 nucleotides match TRBD1. Looked up from germline, CDR1 is PRHDT and CDR2 is FYEKMQ (reference sequence). This CDR3 has 14 amino acids. Trimming removed 4 bases from V and 11 bases from J; junction bases left unmatched: 4. The CDR3 DNA reads as TGTGCCAGCAGCTCCGGGACAGGGGGGACACCCCTCCACTTT. This encodes CASSSGTGGTPLHF.

V gene TRBV15 combines with J gene TRBJ1-2, with a weak D call TRBD1 (6 bases). The length of the CDR3 is 14 residues. Trimming removed 1 base from V and 7 bases from J, with 13 bases in between. In germline, CDR1 is LNHNV, CDR2 YYDKDF (reference sequence). The CDR3 sequence: CATSRGPGAGGYTF. CDR3 nucleotide sequence: TGTGCCACCAGCAGAGGGCCGGGGGCAGGTGGCTACACCTTC.

The chain links TRBV5-1 to TRBJ2-2, with 7 bases fitting TRBD2. The CDR3 is 14 amino acids. V was pared by 4 bases and J by 4 bases, with 4 bases of the junction left unmatched. Germline V gives CDR1 SGHRS, CDR2 YFSETQ. The CDR3 region is CASSREDGTGELFF. In DNA, the CDR3 is TGCGCCAGCAGCCGGGAGGATGGCACCGGGGAGCTGTTTTTT.

This clonotype was counted between two and nine times. V gene TRBV7-6 combines with J gene TRBJ1-1; 8 nucleotides line up with TRBD1. The CDR3 extends over 14 amino acids. Trimming at V came to 4 bases and at J to 4 bases, leaving 5 bases not matched to a gene. Germline CDR1 and CDR2: SGHVS and FNYEAQ. Written as DNA, the CDR3 is TGTGCCAGCAGCTCGGACAGGGTCTTCACTGAAGCTTTCTTT. Amino acid sequence: CASSSDRVFTEAFF. Full variable domain (outside the CDR3, taken from reference TRBV7-6 and TRBJ1-1): GAGVSQSPRYKVTKRGQDVALRCDPISGHVSLYWYRQALGQGPEFLTYFNYEAQQDKSGLPNDRFSAERPEGSISTLTIQRTEQRDSAMYRCASSSDRVFTEAFFGQGTRLTVV.

This chain uses TRBV5-6 with TRBJ1-2; a weak D match, TRBD1 (5 bases). Trimming removed 4 bases at V and 8 bases at J, with 18 bases between. The CDR3 loop spans 14 amino acids. The germline gives CDR1 SGHDT, CDR2 YYEEEE. This chain's CDR3 is CASSESGTLGGYTF. CDR3 DNA sequence: TGTGCCAGCAGCGAGTCGGGGACTCTTGGAGGCTACACCTTC.

The gene calls are TRBV20-1 and TRBJ1-2; maybe TRBD1 (5 bases). There are 16 residues in the CDR3. The V and J ends lost 5 bases and 0 bases respectively, with 19 bases between them. In germline, CDR1 is DFQATT, CDR2 SNEGSKA (reference sequence). This CDR3 reads CSARDGGKGTNYGYTF. The CDR3 region has the DNA TGCAGTGCTCGCGACGGCGGGAAGGGGACTAACTATGGCTACACCTTC.

This clonotype occurred a few times. The chain employs TRBV6-6 and TRBJ2-5; D is unclear. V gave up 1 base and J gave up 0 bases, with 6 bases separating them. Germline V gene lookup returns CDR1 MNHNY and CDR2 SVGAGI (reference sequence). CDR3 length: 14 residues. CDR3: CASSYFEHQETQYF. The DNA for the CDR3 is TGTGCCAGCAGTTACTTCGAGCACCAAGAGACCCAGTACTTC.

This clonotype was detected only a few times. The chain links TRBV7-9 to TRBJ2-7, with D possibly matching TRBD2 (5 bases). CDR3 size: 13 residues. Germline V gene sequence: CDR1 SEHNR, CDR2 FQNEAQ (reference sequence). The germline V and J ends were trimmed by 1 base and 7 bases, with 11 bases remaining between them. The CDR3 region has the DNA TGTGCCAGCAGCTTAGGTGGACTTTCGGAGCAGTACGTC. This gives the protein CASSLGGLSEQYV.

The genes are TRBV9 and TRBJ1-6; 7 bases match TRBD1. The CDR3 runs to 15 residues. Trimming removed 0 bases from V and 14 bases from J; junction bases left unmatched: 11. Germline assignment: CDR1 SGDLS and CDR2 YYNGEE. The CDR3 sequence is CASSVAGTTGASLHF. In DNA, the CDR3 is TGTGCCAGCAGCGTAGCCGGGACCACAGGGGCATCCCTCCACTTT.

This clonotype has more than one count but fewer than ten. The chain joins TRBV7-2 to TRBJ2-2; TRBD2 is a possible D gene (7 bases). The CDR3 is 18 residues long. Germline V lookup: CDR1 SGHTA, CDR2 FQGNSA. Trimming removed 2 bases from V and 0 bases from J, with 16 bases in between. The CDR3 region has the DNA TGTGCCAGCAGCTTACGTCTTGGGGGGGGGCCGAACACCGGGGAGCTGTTTTTT. Translated: CASSLRLGGGPNTGELFF. Combining the CDR3 with reference TRBV7-2 and TRBJ2-2 gives the whole variable domain GAGVSQSPSNKVTEKGKDVELRCDPISGHTALYWYRQSLGQGLEFLIYFQGNSAPDKSGLPSDRFSAERTGGSVSTLTIQRTQQEDSAVYLCASSLRLGGGPNTGELFFGEGSRLTVL.

This clonotype came up a few times. The chain has TRBV7-9 and TRBJ2-1, with D possibly TRBD2 on 7 matching bases. The CDR3 has 14 amino acids. The V gene lost 7 bases and the J gene lost 4 bases, with 14 bases spanning the gap. Germline V gene data show CDR1 as SEHNR and CDR2 as FQNEAQ (reference sequence). The CDR3 spells CASKEGGAYNEQFF. In DNA, the CDR3 is TGTGCCAGCAAGGAAGGGGGGGCATACAATGAGCAGTTCTTC.

Only a few counts were recorded for this clonotype. The chain combines TRBV4-2 with TRBJ2-7; D not certain. The CDR3 runs to 15 residues. Deletions cut 1 base from V and 0 bases from J, with 10 bases between. Germline CDR1 LGHNA, CDR2 YNFKEQ. The CDR3 is CASSQVTDGSYEQYF. In nucleotides, the CDR3 is TGTGCCAGCAGCCAAGTAACTGACGGCTCCTACGAGCAGTACTTC.

In its sample, this clonotype was seen a few times. This chain joins TRBV7-6 and TRBJ1-5, with D possibly matching TRBD1 (6 bases). CDR3 length: 15 residues. The germline V and J ends were trimmed by 8 bases and 3 bases, with 17 bases remaining between them. From germline, CDR1 is SGHVS and CDR2 FNYEAQ. The chain's CDR3 is CASSGSDSYNQPQHF. CDR3 nucleotides: TGTGCCAGCTCGGGATCGGACAGCTACAATCAGCCCCAGCATTTT.

This clonotype was detected only a few times. V usage is TRBV6-2 or TRBV6-3 and J usage is TRBJ1-1; D not certain. The ends were cut back, 2 bases at V and 11 bases at J, with 15 bases in the middle. Looked up from germline, CDR1 is MNHEY and CDR2 is SVGEGT. The CDR3 has 13 amino acids. DNA for the CDR3: TGTGCCAGCAGTTACACGGGCCCCGATTGGGCTTTCTTT. It is translated as CASSYTGPDWAFF.

This clonotype was seen at least ten times. This chain uses TRBV4-2 with TRBJ1-2; TRBD1 aligns across 7 bases. J was trimmed by 4 bases and V by 6 bases; bases with no gene match: 17. The germline V gene encodes CDR1 LGHNA and CDR2 YNFKEQ. CDR3 length: 17 residues. The CDR3 reads CASSHNRVTGWGYGYTF. The CDR3 DNA reads as TGTGCCAGCAGTCACAATCGAGTGACAGGGTGGGGCTATGGCTACACCTTC.

There are a few counts of this clonotype. The chain has TRBV6-1 and TRBJ2-1, with 7 bases matching TRBD1. The junction had 9 bases not matched to a gene; V was cut back by 6 bases and J by 4 bases. CDR3 length: 15 amino acids. Germline loops: CDR1 MNHNS, CDR2 SASEGT. The CDR3 nucleotides are TGTGCCAGCAGCCTCCGGACAGGAGCTTACAATGAGCAGTTCTTC. Translated, it gives CASSLRTGAYNEQFF.